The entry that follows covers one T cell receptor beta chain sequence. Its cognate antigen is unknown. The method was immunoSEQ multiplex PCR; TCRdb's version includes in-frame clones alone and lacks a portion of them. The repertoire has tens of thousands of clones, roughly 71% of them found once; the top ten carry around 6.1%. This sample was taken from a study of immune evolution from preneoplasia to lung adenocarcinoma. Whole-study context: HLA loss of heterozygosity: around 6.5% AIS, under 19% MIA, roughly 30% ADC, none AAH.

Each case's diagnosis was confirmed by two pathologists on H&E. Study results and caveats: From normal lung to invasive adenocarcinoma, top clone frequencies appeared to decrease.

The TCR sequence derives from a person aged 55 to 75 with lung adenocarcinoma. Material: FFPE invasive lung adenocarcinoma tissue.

The CDR3 DNA is TGTGCCAGTAGTCCACTGCTTCGAGGGGGCCTACAGGTGGGCAATGAGCAGTTCTTC. Translating gives CASSPLLRGGLQVGNEQFF. The V call is TRBV19, the J call TRBJ2-1, with 7 nucleotides matching TRBD1. The CDR3 is made up of 19 amino acids. V lost 5 bases to trimming and J lost 6 bases; unmatched junction nucleotides: 22. CDR1 is LNHDA and CDR2 is SQIVND in the germline V gene (reference sequence).